These T cell receptor beta chains were read from a single sample in a study of T cells after posttransplantation cyclophosphamide. Assay: immunoSEQ multiplex PCR; the TCRdb copy retains only in-frame clones and omits some. The profile shows approximately 23,000 clones, 97% of them singletons. Sequencing input: naive CD4+ T cells sorted from PBMCs. The receptors stem from a man over 45 in good health, CMV-negative, and a related stem cell transplant donor. Both conserved end residues are part of each CDR3. D genes are given only for firm matches. Not all rows give a size; the values are once, few, many and, for expanded clones, a class.

D	length	size	V	J	DNA	CDR3
.	14	.	TRBV5-1	TRBJ2-1	TGCGCCAGCAGCTTGGGGGGCGACGACAATGAGCAGTTCTTC	CASSLGGDDNEQFF
TRBD2	18	.	TRBV30	TRBJ2-1	TGTGCCTGGAGTGGCGGCCCCGGAGCGGGAGTCTCCTACAATGAGCAGTTCTTC	CAWSGGPGAGVSYNEQFF
TRBD2	14	.	TRBV5-1	TRBJ2-7	TGCGCCAGCAGACCCGGGGGGGCGAATGACGAGCAGTACTTC	CASRPGGANDEQYF
TRBD1	13	.	TRBV4-3	TRBJ1-2	TGCGCCAGCCGGGGACAGGGCGACTATGGCTACACCTTC	CASRGQGDYGYTF
.	14	once	TRBV7-9	TRBJ1-1	TGTGCCAGCAGCTTAGAGCGACCTAACACTGAAGCTTTCTTT	CASSLERPNTEAFF
.	14	.	TRBV5-1	TRBJ2-7	TGCGCCAGCAGCTTTGGGGCTGAAACCTACGAGCAGTACTTC	CASSFGAETYEQYF
TRBD2	18	.	TRBV4-3	TRBJ2-5	TGCGCCAGCAGCCAAGTACTAGCGGGGGGTCTATCTCAAGAGACCCAGTACTTC	CASSQVLAGGLSQETQYF
.	17	.	TRBV18	TRBJ1-5	TGTGCCAGCTCACGAATGGAGAGGACAGCTGATAATCAGCCCCAGCATTTT	CASSRMERTADNQPQHF
.	14	.	TRBV5-1	TRBJ1-1	TGCGCCAGCAGCTTCAACGAGGGAGGGACTGAAGCTTTCTTT	CASSFNEGGTEAFF
.	12	.	TRBV19	TRBJ2-5	TGTGCCAGTACCAAAAAGGGGGAGACCCAGTACTTC	CASTKKGETQYF
TRBD1	15	.	TRBV6-5	TRBJ1-3	TGTGCCAGCAGAGGACAGGGGAAGACTGGAAACACCATATATTTT	CASRGQGKTGNTIYF
.	14	.	TRBV29-1	TRBJ2-4	TGCAGCGTGCGGGGGCGCCTGGCCAAAAACATTCAGTACTTC	CSVRGRLAKNIQYF
TRBD2	17	.	TRBV5-1	TRBJ2-1	TGCGCCAGCAGCTTGTTGCCATGGACTAGCAATATGAATGAGCAGTTCTTC	CASSLLPWTSNMNEQFF